One and the same sample provided the 20 T cell receptor beta chains below, sequenced in a study of blood T cells in healthy people across ages. Alongside a J-beta primer mix, a sample-barcoded 5' primer served in a second PCR lasting about 7 to 11 cycles. TCRdb recomputed calls from the 5' RACE reads with MiXCR, one row per CDR3 protein. This sample has fewer than 2 million distinct CDR3 sequences; about two fifths occur once, and the top ten carry under 30%. Sequenced material: blood. All receptors derive from a human donor in good health.

The CDR3 reads CASGSPLDGYTF. CDR3 DNA sequence: TGTGCTAGTGGTTCCCCCCTGGACGGCTACACCTTC. V gene TRBV12-5 combines with J gene TRBJ1-2; no reliable D call. V shed 4 bases and J shed 8 bases, with 11 bases lying between them. CDR3 length: 12 residues. Germline CDR1 reads LGHNT; CDR2 reads FRNRAP.

V and J are TRBV27 and TRBJ2-7, with 7 bases that match TRBD1. The CDR3 runs 16 residues. Trimming cost V 2 bases and J 3 bases; bases outside gene matches: 10. The germline V gene encodes CDR1 MNHEY and CDR2 SMNVEV (reference sequence). DNA for the CDR3: TGTGCCAGCAGTTTAACCCAGGGGGAGATTTACTACGAGCAGTACTTC. It translates to CASSLTQGEIYYEQYF.

V is TRBV27 and J is TRBJ2-1; D call uncertain. Trimming removed 4 bases at V and 6 bases at J, with 10 bases between. Germline lookup yields CDR1 MNHEY and CDR2 SMNVEV (reference sequence). The CDR3 extends over 13 amino acids. DNA of the CDR3: TGTGCCAGCAGTTCAGGAGAGCTCAATGAGCAGTTCTTC. Translating it yields CASSSGELNEQFF.

A word on this clonotype: At one boundary the junction diverges from the germline segment, which might be a read error. The V and J genes are TRBV20-1 and TRBJ2-1, with 8 bases lining up with TRBD2. The CDR3 is made up of 18 amino acids. Germline-derived CDR1 and CDR2 are DFQATT and SNEGSKA (reference sequence). CDR3 amino acids: CSAPPHPRGLVPYNGQFF. In nucleotides, the CDR3 is TGCAGTGCCCCCCCCCACCCGAGGGGACTAGTTCCCTACAATGGGCAGTTCTTC.

On this clonotype: It is unclear where the CDR3 begins or ends on the DNA, so no DNA is shown, and the CDR3 is as TCRdb lists it. V usage is TRBV12-3 or TRBV12-4 and J usage is TRBJ2-5; the table's D gene call, TRBD1, was not cross checked with the DNA. The CDR3 spans 13 amino acids, including both terminal residues. The CDR3 sequence: CASVRARGETQYF.

The chain is built from TRBV7-6 and TRBJ2-5, with D possibly called TRBD1 or TRBD2 (5 bases each). The germline CDR1 and CDR2 sequences are SGHVS and FNYEAQ. The CDR3 loop spans 14 amino acids. The CDR3 sequence: CVTKPGPLHQTQYF. CDR3 in DNA: TGTGTCACCAAACCGGGACCTTTACATCAGACCCAGTACTTC.

This clonotype was observed once. This chain links TRBV7-9 with TRBJ2-2; 8 bases line up with TRBD1. Germline lookup yields CDR1 SEHNR and CDR2 FQNEAQ (reference sequence). The CDR3 totals 15 residues. V was pared by 5 bases and J by 7 bases, with 9 bases of the junction left unmatched. The CDR3 is CASSQTGGSDGELFF. CDR3 coding DNA: TGTGCCAGCAGCCAAACAGGGGGAAGCGACGGGGAGCTGTTTTTT.

This CDR3 is CASSFTAGAGYTF. In nucleotides, the CDR3 is TGTGCCAGCAGCTTCACCGCAGGGGCAGGCTACACCTTC. The V call is TRBV7-6, the J call TRBJ1-2; TRBD1 is a possible D gene (6 bases). This CDR3 comprises 13 residues. Germline CDR1 and CDR2: SGHVS and FNYEAQ. Trimming took 3 bases from V and 8 from J, leaving 13 bases between them.

The chain has TRBV7-2 and TRBJ2-3; TRBD2 aligns across 10 bases. CDR3 length: 16 amino acids. The V gene's germline CDR1 is SGHTA and CDR2 FQGNSA. V dropped 5 bases and J dropped 3; count of bases not matched to a gene: 8. CDR3 residues: CASSTRLAGTTDTQYF. The CDR3 DNA reads TGTGCCAGCAGCACCCGACTAGCGGGTACGACAGATACGCAGTATTTT.

The genes are TRBV20-1 and TRBJ2-7; D is uncertain. The ends were cut back, 1 base at V and 4 bases at J, with 11 bases in the middle. Germline assignment: CDR1 DFQATT and CDR2 SNEGSKA (reference sequence). The length of the CDR3 is 13 residues. CDR3 in amino acids: CSARGGPLYEQYF. The CDR3 DNA sequence: TGCAGTGCTAGAGGTGGGCCCTTGTACGAGCAGTACTTC.

The chain couples TRBV5-6 to TRBJ2-1; no clear D. The CDR3 sequence is 13 residues long. Trimming stripped 0 bases from V and 8 bases from J, with 9 bases between. Germline V gene data show CDR1 as SGHDT and CDR2 as YYEEEE. The chain's CDR3 is CASSLGNFDEQFF. The CDR3 bases are TGTGCCAGCAGCTTGGGTAATTTCGATGAGCAGTTCTTC.

The chain combines TRBV30 with TRBJ2-4; TRBD1 matches 8 bases. The J call may be wrong; the DNA end is better matched by TRBJ2-7. This CDR3 has 13 amino acids. Germline CDR1 reads GTSNPN; CDR2 reads SVGIG (reference sequence). The CDR3 loop reads CAWRTLTGVEQYF. The CDR3 nucleotides are TGTGCCTGGAGAACGCTGACAGGGGTCGAGCAGTACTTC.

V gene TRBV7-8 combines with J gene TRBJ2-7; 7 nucleotides align to TRBD1. The CDR3 spans 13 residues. V was clipped by 5 bases and J by 5 bases; unmatched bases: 6. Germline V lookup: CDR1 SGHVS, CDR2 FQNEAQ. The CDR3 DNA reads TGTGCCAGCAGCAACAGGGGAGTCCACGAGCAGTACTTC. Its protein product is CASSNRGVHEQYF.

This clonotype was seen repeatedly, ten times or more. J is TRBJ2-7 and V is TRBV7-2; 9 bases line up with TRBD2. CDR3 size: 15 residues. The V gene's germline CDR1 is SGHTA and CDR2 FQGNSA. The trim removed 5 bases at V and 2 bases at J, leaving 7 bases unmatched. The CDR3 DNA reads as TGTGCCAGCAGCCCCAGCGGGGGGTTAACCTACGAGCAGTACTTC. It translates to CASSPSGGLTYEQYF. The entire variable domain, with the rest obtained from reference TRBV7-2 and TRBJ2-7, is as follows: GAGVSQSPSNKVTEKGKDVELRCDPISGHTALYWYRQSLGQGLEFLIYFQGNSAPDKSGLPSDRFSAERTGGSVSTLTIQRTQQEDSAVYLCASSPSGGLTYEQYFGPGTRLTVT.

CDR3 sequence: CASSYGGDRNEQYF. The CDR3 nucleotides read TGTGCCAGCAGCTACGGAGGGGATCGGAACGAGCAGTACTTC. This rearrangement joins TRBV7-2 to TRBJ2-7, with a possible D match to TRBD2 (6 bases). The CDR3 is 14 residues long. Between the trimmed V and J ends, which lost 4 bases and 5 bases, there was a span of 15 bases. The germline V gene has CDR1 SGHTA and CDR2 FQGNSA.

This clonotype turned up a few times. This chain connects TRBV11-2 to TRBJ2-6; TRBD2 might be the D (6 bases). There are 19 residues in the CDR3. Looked up from germline, CDR1 is SGHAT and CDR2 is FQNNGV. Trimming took off 4 bases at V and 2 bases at J, with 21 bases between the two ends. The CDR3 DNA sequence: TGTGCCAGCAGCTCTCCCCGGGGGTTCTCCTCCCCTGGGGCCAACGTCCTGACTTTC. As protein: CASSSPRGFSSPGANVLTF.

The chain carries TRBV7-2 and TRBJ1-6; maybe TRBD1 (6 bases). CDR1 and CDR2 (germline): SGHTA, FQGNSA. The CDR3 length is 13 residues. V was trimmed by 4 bases and J by 13 bases, leaving 14 bases between them. The CDR3: CASSSGAGSPLHF. CDR3 DNA: TGTGCCAGCAGCTCGGGGGCGGGGTCTCCCCTCCACTTT.

The table lists this clonotype with a few counts. V usage is TRBV20-1 and J usage is TRBJ2-7; 10 bases are a match to TRBD1. This CDR3 is built from 13 residues. The J segment lost 5 bases and the V segment lost 6 bases, leaving 7 bases of the junction unmatched. Germline CDR1 DFQATT, CDR2 SNEGSKA (reference sequence). Here the CDR3 DNA reads TGCAGTGCCTTGGGACAGGGGACCAACGAGCAGTACTTC. Protein sequence: CSALGQGTNEQYF.

The CDR3 reads CASRQGAGGPVDEQFF. The CDR3, as DNA: TGTGCCAGCAGACAAGGGGCGGGGGGGCCGGTCGATGAGCAGTTCTTC. This chain connects TRBV7-3 to TRBJ2-1; 9 nucleotides match TRBD2. Germline trimming cut 6 bases from V and 8 bases from J; bases unmatched to any gene: 14. Germline CDR1 reads SGHTA; CDR2 reads FQGTGA. The CDR3 is 16 residues long.

This clonotype was seen more than once but under ten times. The CDR3 DNA follows: TGCGCCAGCAGCTCGGGCAGCACGAATGAAAAACTGTTTTTT. Its translation is CASSSGSTNEKLFF. The chain is built from TRBV5-1 and TRBJ1-4; D is unclear. CDR1 and CDR2 (germline): SGHRS, YFSETQ. The CDR3 runs to 14 residues. The V end lost 3 bases, the J end lost 5 bases, and 11 bases lay between the germline ends.